This record concerns one T cell receptor (beta chain) sequence. Here immunoSEQ multiplex PCR was the method, and the copy in TCRdb shows in-frame clones only, minus some. Of roughly 43,000 clones detected, 91% appear once; the ten largest clones hold just under 5%. Patients were ruled out by autoimmune disease history or systemic immunosuppression. Germline V CDR1 and CDR2: MNHEY, SMNVEV (reference sequence). CDR3 size: 15 residues. Deletions cut 7 bases from V and 2 bases from J, with 18 bases between. The sample is drawn from a study of OX40 agonist ivuxolimab in advanced cancers. The source of this sequence is an adult with an advanced solid tumor such as melanoma, head and neck, liver or kidney cancer. The J gene is TRBJ2-7, the V gene TRBV27; a weak D match, TRBD2 (5 bases). The material was CD4+ or CD8+ T cells sorted from blood, obtained in a trial of the OX40 agonist ivuxolimab. In nucleotides, the CDR3 is TGTGCCAGCACCCAATTTGCGGGCATTCCCTACGAGCAGTACTTC. It is translated as CASTQFAGIPYEQYF.